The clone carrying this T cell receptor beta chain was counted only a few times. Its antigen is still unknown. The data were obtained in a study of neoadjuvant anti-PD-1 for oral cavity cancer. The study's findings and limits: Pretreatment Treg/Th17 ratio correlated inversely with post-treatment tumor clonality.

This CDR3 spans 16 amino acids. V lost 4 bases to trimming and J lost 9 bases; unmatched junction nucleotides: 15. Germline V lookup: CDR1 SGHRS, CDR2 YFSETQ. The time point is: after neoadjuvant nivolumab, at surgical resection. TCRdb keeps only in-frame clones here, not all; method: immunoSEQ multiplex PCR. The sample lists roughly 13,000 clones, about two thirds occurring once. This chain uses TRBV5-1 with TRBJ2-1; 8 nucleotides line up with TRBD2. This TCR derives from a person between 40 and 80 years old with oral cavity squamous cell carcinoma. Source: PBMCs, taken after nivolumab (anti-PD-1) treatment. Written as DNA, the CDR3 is TGCGCCAGCAGCCGCCTGGGGAGCGGGAGCTCGTTTGAGCAGTTCTTC. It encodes CASSRLGSGSSFEQFF.